Given below is one T cell receptor beta chain in context. Sequencing was performed with immunoSEQ multiplex PCR; in TCRdb, only in-frame clones are kept and a portion is missing. This sample has hundreds of thousands of clones, with roughly 89% found just once. This entry belongs to a study of blood T cell repertoires in COVID-19. Study-level background: Samples came from the United States, Italy and Spain, spanning acute and convalescent COVID-19.

There are 16 residues in the CDR3. Germline loops: CDR1 SGHNT, CDR2 YYREEE (reference sequence). The V segment lost 0 bases and the J segment 5 bases; nucleotides outside the gene matches: 8. Sequencing input: PBMCs or T cells enriched from blood (not recorded which). This chain connects TRBV5-4 to TRBJ2-3; 8 bases align to TRBD1. This receptor was obtained from a woman aged 40 to 50 who had recovered from COVID-19. CDR3 sequence: CASSLAGTGVLDTQYF. The CDR3 coding sequence is TGTGCCAGCAGCTTGGCAGGGACAGGAGTCCTAGATACGCAGTATTTT.